This T cell receptor (beta chain) appears in the sequencing data of a study of blood T cell repertoires in COVID-19. The germline gives CDR1 SGHTA, CDR2 FQGNSA. CDR3 length: 14 residues. V was clipped by 5 bases and J by 4 bases, with 11 bases between them. Original processing notes: Nucleated cell number was recorded as an estimate derived from reference gene primer amplification. The protocol was immunoSEQ multiplex PCR, while the TCRdb copy is restricted to in-frame clones and leaves out a portion. From that table come the V and J calls and clone size; the DNA was used to work out D and trimming. The sample includes about 110,000 clones, under 75% of them seen just once.

The sequence was obtained from a man older than 75 with acute or convalescent COVID-19. The chain carries TRBV7-2 and TRBJ1-4, with a weak D call TRBD1 (6 bases). Sequenced material: peripheral blood. The CDR3 sequence is CASSQGQFNEKLFF. The CDR3 DNA reads as TGTGCCAGCAGCCAAGGACAGTTTAATGAAAAACTGTTTTTT.